What follows is one TCR beta chain and its context. Its specificity is not known. The data belong to a study of cytomegalovirus exposure and HLA in healthy donors. PCR was performed using 60 Vbeta and 13 Jbeta primers. This table comes from immunoSEQ multiplex PCR, and its TCRdb copy is limited to in-frame clones, with some not included. This sample has 180,000 or so clones; 75% to 90% occur once, and the top ten carry about a tenth. Points from the study as a whole: TCR beta V- and J-gene trimming was later associated with a missense DCLRE1C variant. Further analysis was carried out later, and it showed several of the most significant clusters appearing linked to common viral pathogens. It is likely that the observed cluster of highly shared sequence variants was a sequencing artifact. High specificity and sensitivity for cytomegalovirus status were reported for the classifier.

V was trimmed by 2 bases and J by 4 bases, leaving 12 bases between them. Germline assignment: CDR1 LNHDA and CDR2 SQIVND (reference sequence). There are 15 residues in the CDR3. This chain joins TRBV19 and TRBJ2-1, with a weak D call TRBD1 (6 bases). This receptor was obtained from a man between 18 and 29 years old in good health and CMV-seropositive. The specimen sequenced was PBMCs. In DNA, the CDR3 is TGTGCCAGTAGTATATCGGACAGACTATACAATGAGCAGTTCTTC. Its translation: CASSISDRLYNEQFF.